This note documents a single T cell receptor (beta chain) sequence. The target antigen is unknown. CDR1 and CDR2 from the germline V gene are SGHTA and FQGTGA. This CDR3 spans 14 amino acids. V was shortened by 2 bases and J by 7 bases, with 9 bases between the two germline ends. Subsequent to a culture period of more than 8 days, CD4+ T cells were isolated. Every participant took two doses of the BNT162b2 or mRNA-1273 vaccine. Both day 3 and day 7 saw half the medium replaced with IL-2 medium. The method was immunoSEQ multiplex PCR; TCRdb's version includes in-frame clones alone and lacks a portion of them. The table includes approximately 61,000 clones, under 85% detected once. The data were obtained in a study of vaccination effects on CD4 cells after COVID-19. Study background: Sequencing in the ViraFEST assay came after antigen-specific CD4+ T cells had been expanded with viral peptide pools, which were used to stimulate PBMC. It was a median of 72 days after the second dose that post-vaccine samples were obtained. Study-wide findings and caveats: A shortage of convalescent patients and an absence of early post-infection timepoints characterized the study.

The chain couples TRBV7-3 to TRBJ1-6; D is ambiguous. This sample comprised CD4+ T cells from PBMCs cultured without peptide, obtained after COVID-19 vaccination. The TCR comes from a human donor who received a COVID-19 vaccine. The CDR3 is CASSLGGLNSPLHF. CDR3 bases: TGTGCCAGCAGCTTAGGCGGGTTAAATTCACCCCTCCACTTT.